Presented here are 25 T cell receptor beta chains from one specimen sequenced in a study of blood T cells in healthy people across ages. Alongside a J-beta primer mix, a sample-barcoded 5' primer served in a second PCR lasting about 6 to 11 cycles. TCRdb reprocessed the 5' RACE reads with MiXCR, giving one entry per CDR3 protein. The table records 700,000 to 850,000 distinct CDR3 sequences, around 36% of them present only once. Sequencing input: blood. The receptors shown here come from a man between 18 and 35 years old in good health.

V usage is TRBV20-1 and J usage is TRBJ2-5, with 14 bases aligning to TRBD2. CDR1 is DFQATT, CDR2 SNEGSKA, per germline (reference sequence). Trimming took 4 bases from V and 11 from J; bases not matched to a gene: 15. The CDR3 spans 16 residues. The CDR3 loop is CSAMMGLAGVGNEQYF. CDR3 DNA sequence: TGCAGTGCTATGATGGGACTAGCGGGGGTGGGTAATGAGCAGTACTTC.

This clonotype was observed a handful of times. The J gene is TRBJ2-5, the V gene TRBV4-1; 8 nucleotides line up with TRBD1. This CDR3 comprises 16 residues. Germline-derived CDR1 and CDR2 are MGHRA and YSYEKL. Germline trimming cut 5 bases from V and 4 bases from J; bases unmatched to any gene: 12. CDR3 in DNA: TGCGCCAGCAGCTCCTTCACAGGGGGTCGATCAGAGACCCAGTACTTC. It specifies CASSSFTGGRSETQYF.

The chain links TRBV4-2 to TRBJ2-1; 9 bases line up with TRBD2. The CDR3 contains 14 residues. The V gene end was trimmed by 1 base and the J gene end by 6 bases; junction bases not matched to a gene: 1. Germline assignment: CDR1 LGHNA and CDR2 YNFKEQ. The CDR3 DNA reads as TGTGCCAGCAGCCAAGGGACTAGCGCCAATGAGCAGTTCTTC. Its translation: CASSQGTSANEQFF.

The chain couples TRBV27 to TRBJ1-2, with TRBD1 matching over 9 bases. The V gene end was trimmed by 2 bases and the J gene end by 8 bases; junction bases not matched to a gene: 9. This CDR3 is 15 amino acids long. Germline assignment: CDR1 MNHEY and CDR2 SMNVEV (reference sequence). CDR3 sequence reads: CASSLLQGQGGGYTF. The DNA for the CDR3 is TGTGCCAGCAGTTTACTTCAGGGACAGGGTGGCGGCTACACCTTC.

The chain is built from TRBV21-1 and TRBJ2-2; the D segment call TRBD2 is taken from the table without a DNA check. TRBV21-1 is labeled a pseudogene. This CDR3 is built from 16 residues. CDR3 nucleotides: TGTGCCAGCAGGCTCCTCGGCGGGGGGTCCACCGGGGAGCTGTTTTTT. Its protein product is CASRLLGGGSTGELFF.

The chain employs TRBV20-1 and TRBJ1-1, with no clear D. The CDR3 is 11 residues long. Germline CDR1 reads DFQATT; CDR2 reads SNEGSKA (reference sequence). V shed 6 bases and J shed 2 bases, with 7 bases lying between them. The CDR3 sequence is CSAKTNTEAFF. CDR3 sequence (DNA): TGCAGTGCCAAGACTAACACTGAAGCTTTCTTT.

This chain connects TRBV9 to TRBJ1-4; maybe TRBD1 (5 bases). CDR1 SGDLS and CDR2 YYNGEE come from the germline V gene. The V end lost 3 bases, the J end lost 4 bases, and 16 bases lay between the germline ends. This CDR3 region has 16 residues. The CDR3 loop reads CASSGGGSAYNEKLFF. The DNA for the CDR3 is TGTGCCAGCAGCGGTGGGGGGAGCGCCTATAATGAAAAACTGTTTTTT.

On this clonotype itself: Being one base from a much bigger clone, this may be a read error. J is TRBJ2-7 and V is TRBV6-5; D might be TRBD1 or TRBD2, each matching 5 bases. Germline assignment: CDR1 MNHEY and CDR2 SVGAGI. This CDR3 is 14 amino acids long. Trimming took off 5 bases at V and 4 bases at J, with 15 bases between the two ends. CDR3 sequence: CASSRDGAQYEQYF. For the CDR3, the DNA is TGTGCCAGCAGTCGCGACGGGGCGCAATACGAGCAGTACTTC.

The chain joins TRBV14 to TRBJ1-1; D remains unclear. Germline-derived CDR1 and CDR2 are SGHDN and FVKESK. The CDR3 runs 13 residues. V lost 4 bases, J lost 10 bases, and 16 bases lay in between. The CDR3 nucleotides are TGTGCCAGCAGCCCAAGGTCGGAGGAGAGAGCTTTCTTT. Translation: CASSPRSEERAFF.

This clonotype is a singleton in its sample. V is TRBV4-3 and J is TRBJ2-3; TRBD2 matches 11 bases. This CDR3 spans 18 amino acids. Germline CDR1 is LGHNA and CDR2 is YSLEER. V was clipped by 0 bases and J by 0 bases; unmatched bases: 5. The CDR3, as DNA: TGCGCCAGCAGCCAAGATTCTGTAGCGGGGGGGAGCACAGATACGCAGTATTTT. It encodes CASSQDSVAGGSTDTQYF.

This clonotype has only a few counts. The chain uses TRBV7-2 and TRBJ2-3; 8 nucleotides align to TRBD1. The junction had 19 bases not matched to a gene; V was cut back by 1 base and J by 10 bases. Germline lookup yields CDR1 SGHTA and CDR2 FQGNSA. The CDR3 totals 18 residues. The CDR3 DNA reads TGTGCCAGCAGCTTAGGTCGAACGACAGGGGCTCACACAGACGCGCAGTATTTT. This codes for CASSLGRTTGAHTDAQYF.

This clonotype was counted ten times or more. The chain employs TRBV28 and TRBJ2-1; D call uncertain. Deletions cut 2 bases from V and 9 bases from J, with 14 bases between. Germline CDR1 is MDHEN and CDR2 is SYDVKM. This CDR3 contains 14 residues. DNA for the CDR3: TGTGCCAGCAGTTTAGGGTCCTCTGGTGGTGAGCAGTTCTTC. This codes for CASSLGSSGGEQFF.

Remarks on this clonotype: A read error may account for a junction end that differs from germline. J is TRBJ1-5 and V is TRBV18, with D hard to call. This CDR3 region has 13 residues. The germline CDR1 and CDR2 sequences are KGHSH and LQKENI. CDR3 DNA sequence: TGTGTCAGCTCTCCAGACGAAAATCAGCCCCAGCATTTT. This gives the protein CVSSPDENQPQHF.

The chain combines TRBV4-1 with TRBJ1-1; D gene uncertain. The germline gives CDR1 MGHRA, CDR2 YSYEKL. This CDR3 region has 14 residues. V was pared by 0 bases and J by 4 bases, with 9 bases between. As DNA, the CDR3 is TGCGCCAGCAGCCAAGATTCATCGGGCACTGAAGCTTTCTTT. It specifies CASSQDSSGTEAFF.

This clonotype was picked up many times. The chain carries TRBV12-3 or TRBV12-4 and TRBJ2-6; D is unresolved. This CDR3 comprises 12 residues. Trimming pared 8 bases from V and 4 bases from J, leaving 6 bases between. CDR3 in amino acids: CASPAGANVLTF. The CDR3, as DNA: TGTGCCAGCCCCGCGGGGGCCAACGTCCTGACTTTC.

The gene calls are TRBV7-2 and TRBJ2-1, with D maybe TRBD2 (6 bases). Looked up from germline, CDR1 is SGHTA and CDR2 is FQGNSA. This CDR3 contains 13 residues. Trimming stripped 4 bases from V and 7 bases from J, with 11 bases between. The CDR3 here is CASSSLALNEQFF. CDR3 DNA: TGTGCCAGCAGCTCACTAGCATTGAATGAGCAGTTCTTC.

A word on this clonotype: A clone one base away is much larger, so this may be a read error. J is TRBJ2-5 and V is TRBV12-3 or TRBV12-4; the D gene is possibly TRBD2 (5 bases). The CDR3 is 15 residues long. V was trimmed by 3 bases and J by 11 bases, leaving 22 bases between them. This CDR3 reads CASSLSGHSYNEQYF. CDR3 nucleotides: TGTGCCAGCAGTTTGAGCGGTCATTCCTACAATGAGCAGTACTTC.

V and J are TRBV5-1 and TRBJ2-5; D may be TRBD2 (5 bases). Germline CDR1 and CDR2: SGHRS and YFSETQ. The CDR3 is 14 amino acids. Trimming cost V 4 bases and J 1 base, with 11 bases left between them. DNA of the CDR3: TGCGCCAGCAGCGTCGGGATCCGCCAAGAGACCCAGTACTTC. This codes for CASSVGIRQETQYF.

This chain uses TRBV5-1 with TRBJ1-3, with D unclear. V lost 0 bases and J lost 0, with 7 bases in between. The CDR3 has 15 amino acids. Germline-derived CDR1 and CDR2 are SGHRS and YFSETQ. The CDR3: CASSLDNFSGNTIYF. The CDR3 bases are TGCGCCAGCAGCTTGGATAACTTCTCTGGAAACACCATATATTTT.

The chain combines TRBV15 with TRBJ1-6, with no clear D. V lost 0 bases, J lost 10 bases, and 13 bases lay in between. The germline gives CDR1 LNHNV, CDR2 YYDKDF (reference sequence). The CDR3 sequence is 15 residues long. CDR3 in DNA: TGTGCCACCAGCAGAGATGTAGGGTACGGGTCACCCCTCCACTTT. Its translation is CATSRDVGYGSPLHF. The full variable domain, in which reference TRBV15 and TRBJ1-6 provide the parts outside the CDR3, is DAMVIQNPRYQVTQFGKPVTLSCSQTLNHNVMYWYQQKSSQAPKLLFHYYDKDFNNEADTPDNFQSRRPNTSFCFLDIRSPGLGDTAMYLCATSRDVGYGSPLHFGNGTRLTVT.

As to this clonotype: It is likely a read error, because the conserved phenylalanine at the end of the CDR3 is missing. The J gene is TRBJ2-5, the V gene TRBV5-5; 11 bases agree with TRBD2. The CDR3 totals 17 residues. Germline V gene lookup returns CDR1 SGHKS and CDR2 YYEKEE (reference sequence). V dropped 3 bases and J dropped 1; count of bases not matched to a gene: 8. This chain's CDR3 is CASSSWGSGGGQETQYL. The DNA for the CDR3 is TGTGCCAGCAGCTCGTGGGGTAGCGGGGGGGGCCAAGAGACCCAGTACTTA.

The chain employs TRBV7-2 and TRBJ2-7; D might be TRBD2 (6 bases). The germline gives CDR1 SGHTA, CDR2 FQGNSA. V was trimmed by 4 bases and J by 7 bases, leaving 20 bases between them. CDR3 length equals 15 residues. The CDR3 bases are TGTGCCAGCAGCTCCCCGGGACTCGAATACAATGAGCAGTACTTC. Its protein is CASSSPGLEYNEQYF. The whole variable domain, filled in from reference TRBV7-2 and TRBJ2-7, reads GAGVSQSPSNKVTEKGKDVELRCDPISGHTALYWYRQSLGQGLEFLIYFQGNSAPDKSGLPSDRFSAERTGGSVSTLTIQRTQQEDSAVYLCASSSPGLEYNEQYFGPGTRLTVT.

This clonotype was seen a few times. The DNA of the CDR3 is TGTGCCAGCGGACACTGGGGTCCCGGGGAGCTGTTTTTT. This translates into CASGHWGPGELFF. The rearrangement joins TRBV6-2 or TRBV6-3 to TRBJ2-2; TRBD1 might be the D (5 bases). V lost 8 bases to trimming and J lost 6 bases, with 13 bases between them. The CDR3 is made up of 13 amino acids. Per the germline V gene, CDR1 is MNHEY and CDR2 is SVGEGT.

This clonotype showed up just a few times. This chain uses TRBV20-1 with TRBJ2-7; the D gene is possibly TRBD2 (6 bases). This CDR3 spans 14 amino acids. Germline values: CDR1 DFQATT, CDR2 SNEGSKA (reference sequence). V was cut by 6 bases and J by 0 bases, with 15 bases left in between. CDR3 sequence: CSARGTESSYEQYF. CDR3 nucleotide sequence: TGCAGTGCCCGCGGGACGGAGAGCTCCTACGAGCAGTACTTC.

Of note for this clonotype: Possible read error: a much larger clone is one base away. The chain recombines TRBV5-1 with TRBJ2-5; TRBD1 is a possible D gene (5 bases). The CDR3 has 11 residues. Germline CDR1 SGHRS, CDR2 YFSETQ. With 0 bases removed from V and 11 bases from J, the gap between germline ends came to 8 bases. CDR3 loop: CASSLGTKQYF. In DNA form, the CDR3 reads TGCGCCAGCAGCTTGGGGACAAAGCAGTACTTC.